The 6 T cell receptor beta chains in this list originate from one sample, sequenced in a study of T cells expressing NK-cell markers. TCRdb reprocessed the 5' RACE reads, keeping one entry per CDR3 protein, no DNA. Its table records around 15,000 distinct CDR3 sequences. Sequenced input: blood T cells: a sorted CD56 or NKG2C T cell subset, CD4+ or CD8+ T cells, or bulk PBMC T cells (not recorded which). Receptors were obtained from a man aged 18-75 years in good health.

This chain connects TRBV5-1 to TRBJ2-7; there is no DNA to check the TCRdb D call of TRBD2. The CDR3 is made up of 14 amino acids. CDR1 is SGHRS, CDR2 YFSETQ, per germline. The CDR3 loop is CASSISGGSYEQYF.

The chain carries TRBV7-2 and TRBJ2-5; the TRBD1 assignment by TCRdb is unverifiable without DNA. Per germline, CDR1 SGHTA and CDR2 FQGNSA. The CDR3 is 13 residues long. CDR3 amino acids: CASSASRGETQYF.

The rearrangement uses TRBV4-3 and TRBJ2-7; TCRdb proposes TRBD2, but this gene call is untestable without DNA. CDR1 is LGHNA and CDR2 is YSLEER in the germline V gene. The CDR3 has 12 residues. The CDR3 loop is CASSQGGTRQYF.

CDR3 in amino acids: CASSLSHGEQYF. The chain joins TRBV7-9 to TRBJ2-7. CDR1 SEHNR and CDR2 FQNEAQ come from the germline V gene (reference sequence). This CDR3 has 12 residues.

V is TRBV4-1 and J is TRBJ2-1; TCRdb indicates TRBD2, and absent DNA this call remains unverified. CDR1 is MGHRA, CDR2 YSYEKL, per germline. The CDR3 extends over 14 amino acids. Here the CDR3 reads CASSQGTAGREQFF.

The rearrangement uses TRBV5-5 and TRBJ2-3; TCRdb picks TRBD2, but there is no DNA to check that call. Germline V gene lookup returns CDR1 SGHKS and CDR2 YYEKEE (reference sequence). The CDR3 is 15 residues long. Here the CDR3 reads CASSPTSGSTDTQYF.